The 13 T cell receptor beta chains given below trace back to one sample, sequenced in a study of cytomegalovirus exposure and HLA in healthy donors. The protocol was immunoSEQ multiplex PCR, while the TCRdb copy is restricted to in-frame clones and leaves out a portion. The sample comprises 100,000 to 150,000 clones, around 96% of which are singletons, and about 1.7% rests with the top ten. The sequenced sample consisted of PBMCs. The receptors were gathered from a man younger than 30 in good health and CMV-seronegative.

The CDR3 DNA sequence: TGTGCCAGCAGTGAGAGTCTAGCGGGAGCGTATGAGCAGTTCTTC. Its translation is CASSESLAGAYEQFF. The chain uses TRBV6-4 and TRBJ2-1, with 10 bases aligning to TRBD2. This CDR3 spans 15 amino acids. V lost 3 bases to trimming and J lost 8 bases; unmatched junction nucleotides: 7. Germline V gene sequence: CDR1 MRHNA, CDR2 SNTAGT.

Turning to this clone: The junction shows a germline mismatch at one end, possibly a read error. The gene calls are TRBV19 and TRBJ1-5, with a possible D match to TRBD1 (6 bases). The CDR3 covers 12 residues. CDR1 is LNHDA, CDR2 SQIVND, per germline (reference sequence). CDR3 residues: CASSDLDRSLGF. CDR3 nucleotides: TGTGCCAGTAGTGACCTCGACAGGTCTCTGGGTTTT.

The chain couples TRBV11-2 to TRBJ2-1; 14 nucleotides line up with TRBD2. Germline trimming cut 5 bases from V and 7 bases from J; bases unmatched to any gene: 7. CDR3 length equals 16 residues. Germline V gives CDR1 SGHAT, CDR2 FQNNGV. The CDR3 protein is CASSPGLAGVGNEQFF. Here the CDR3 DNA reads TGTGCCAGCAGCCCGGGACTAGCGGGAGTGGGGAATGAGCAGTTCTTC. Full variable domain (remainder filled in from reference TRBV11-2 and TRBJ2-1): EAGVAQSPRYKIIEKRQSVAFWCNPISGHATLYWYQQILGQGPKLLIQFQNNGVVDDSQLPKDRFSAERLKGVDSTLKIQPAKLEDSAVYLCASSPGLAGVGNEQFFGPGTRLTVL.

The gene calls are TRBV5-6 and TRBJ2-7; a weak D match, TRBD2 (6 bases). Germline CDR1 is SGHDT and CDR2 is YYEEEE. Deletions cut 0 bases from V and 6 bases from J, with 10 bases between. The CDR3 runs to 13 residues. CDR3 DNA sequence: TGTGCCAGCAGCTTGGGCGGGATTTCCGAGCAGTACTTC. This translates into CASSLGGISEQYF.

The J gene is TRBJ2-7, the V gene TRBV10-3; the match to TRBD1 covers 12 bases. Per germline, CDR1 ENHRY and CDR2 SYGVKD. V gave up 5 bases and J gave up 6 bases; unmatched junction bases: 5. CDR3 length equals 14 residues. As DNA, the CDR3 is TGTGCCATCAGTACCGGGACAGGGGGCGCCGAGCAGTACTTC. Encoded protein: CAISTGTGGAEQYF.

This chain connects TRBV13 to TRBJ2-1, with 12 nucleotides matching TRBD2. The CDR3 is 15 residues long. The V segment lost 5 bases and the J segment 8 bases; nucleotides outside the gene matches: 7. Germline lookup yields CDR1 PRHDT and CDR2 FYEKMQ (reference sequence). The CDR3 sequence: CASSLRTSGMDEQFF. The CDR3 nucleotides read TGTGCCAGCAGCCTACGGACTAGCGGGATGGATGAGCAGTTCTTC.

CDR3 DNA sequence: TGTGCCAGCAGCTTAGGGCGGGACACCGGGGAGCTGTTTTTT. Translated: CASSLGRDTGELFF. The chain uses TRBV7-2 and TRBJ2-2; D might be TRBD2 (5 bases). Looked up from germline, CDR1 is SGHTA and CDR2 is FQGNSA. With 1 base removed from V and 3 bases from J, the gap between germline ends came to 6 bases. This CDR3 is 14 amino acids long.

The V gene is TRBV6-5, the J gene TRBJ1-1, with D tentatively TRBD1 (6 bases). The CDR3 is made up of 12 amino acids. V dropped 7 bases and J dropped 8 bases, with 14 bases sitting between them. Germline CDR1 and CDR2: MNHEY and SVGAGI. The CDR3 loop reads CASIHSRGEAFF. CDR3 DNA: TGTGCCAGCATCCACTCAAGGGGGGAAGCTTTCTTT.

This clone showed up just once. This sequence joins TRBV7-9 and TRBJ1-1; 9 bases match TRBD1. Germline CDR1 and CDR2: SEHNR and FQNEAQ (reference sequence). The CDR3 loop spans 14 amino acids. The trim removed 5 bases at V and 5 bases at J, leaving 6 bases unmatched. CDR3 coding DNA: TGTGCCAGCAGCCCCGGGACAGGGACGACTGAAGCTTTCTTT. Its translation: CASSPGTGTTEAFF. Combining the CDR3 with reference TRBV7-9 and TRBJ1-1 gives the whole variable domain DTGVSQNPRHKITKRGQNVTFRCDPISEHNRLYWYRQTLGQGPEFLTYFQNEAQLEKSRLLSDRFSAERPKGSFSTLEIQRTEQGDSAMYLCASSPGTGTTEAFFGQGTRLTVV.

This clone was found once. The chain has TRBV5-1 and TRBJ2-5, with a tentative D call TRBD2 (5 bases). There are 13 residues in the CDR3. The V end lost 1 base, the J end lost 4 bases, and 8 bases lay between the germline ends. Germline V gene sequence: CDR1 SGHRS, CDR2 YFSETQ. The DNA for the CDR3 is TGCGCCAGCAGCTTGAGTGGGAGAGAGACCCAGTACTTC. Translated, it gives CASSLSGRETQYF. The variable domain in full, with the rest retrieved from reference TRBV5-1 and TRBJ2-5, is KAGVTQTPRYLIKTRGQQVTLSCSPISGHRSVSWYQQTPGQGLQFLFEYFSETQRNKGNFPGRFSGRQFSNSRSEMNVSTLELGDSALYLCASSLSGRETQYFGPGTRLLVL.

The chain is built from TRBV6-5 and TRBJ2-3; 12 bases map to TRBD1. Looked up from germline, CDR1 is MNHEY and CDR2 is SVGAGI. The trim removed 8 bases at V and 4 bases at J, leaving 1 base unmatched. The CDR3 is made up of 13 amino acids. CDR3 sequence: CASGDRGPDTQYF. CDR3 in DNA: TGTGCCAGCGGGGACAGGGGGCCAGATACGCAGTATTTT.

CDR3 in DNA: TGTGCCAGCTCATCTATCGCTCCGGAGGGTGAAAAACTGTTTTTT. It specifies CASSSIAPEGEKLFF. The rearrangement links TRBV18 to TRBJ1-4; D gene ambiguous. CDR3 length: 15 residues. V lost 5 bases, J lost 7 bases, and 17 bases lay in between. Looked up from germline, CDR1 is KGHSH and CDR2 is LQKENI.

The gene calls are TRBV4-3 and TRBJ1-5, with a tentative D call TRBD1 (6 bases). Trimming took off 5 bases at V and 2 bases at J, with 10 bases between the two ends. The CDR3 is made up of 14 amino acids. CDR1 and CDR2 (germline): LGHNA, YSLEER. For the CDR3, the DNA is TGCGCCAGCAGCTCCCGACAGGGCAATCAGCCCCAGCATTTT. As protein: CASSSRQGNQPQHF.